One and the same sample provided the 14 T cell receptor beta chains below, sequenced in a study of cytomegalovirus exposure and HLA in healthy donors. Amplification used 60 Vbeta primers and 13 Jbeta primers. The data were produced by immunoSEQ multiplex PCR, yet TCRdb's version contains in-frame clones alone and is incomplete. The sample has approximately 200,000 clones, around 81% seen once. Sequenced sample: PBMCs. The origin of the receptors is a young man in good health and CMV-seronegative.

The chain recombines TRBV13 with TRBJ2-5, with TRBD2 identical over 8 bases. After removal of 5 bases from V and 4 bases from J, the junction contained 6 bases not matched to a gene. Germline V CDR1 and CDR2: PRHDT, FYEKMQ (reference sequence). The CDR3 spans 14 residues. As DNA, the CDR3 is TGTGCCAGCAGCACCGGACTAGCAGCAGAGACCCAGTACTTC. This encodes CASSTGLAAETQYF.

This clone has only a few counts. V usage is TRBV15 and J usage is TRBJ2-7; TRBD1 agrees at 8 bases. The CDR3 contains 15 residues. Trimming took 4 bases from V and 0 from J; bases not matched to a gene: 5. Per the germline V gene, CDR1 is LNHNV and CDR2 is YYDKDF (reference sequence). For the CDR3, the DNA is TGTGCCACCAGCAACCCGGGACAGGCCTCCTACGAGCAGTACTTC. It translates to CATSNPGQASYEQYF. Together with reference TRBV15 and TRBJ2-7, the CDR3 gives the full variable domain: DAMVIQNPRYQVTQFGKPVTLSCSQTLNHNVMYWYQQKSSQAPKLLFHYYDKDFNNEADTPDNFQSRRPNTSFCFLDIRSPGLGDTAMYLCATSNPGQASYEQYFGPGTRLTVT.

The chain is built from TRBV6-1 and TRBJ1-4; perhaps TRBD1 as D (6 bases). The germline CDR1 and CDR2 sequences are MNHNS and SASEGT. V shed 6 bases and J shed 7 bases, with 15 bases lying between them. This CDR3 spans 14 amino acids. The CDR3 DNA follows: TGTGCCAGCAGCGCGGGGGGCGGCAGTGAAAAACTGTTTTTT. The encoded protein is CASSAGGGSEKLFF.

Comment on this clone: Other DNA variants within this sample encode the same CDR3. The rearrangement joins TRBV7-9 to TRBJ1-1; D is unclear. Germline CDR1 is SEHNR and CDR2 is FQNEAQ (reference sequence). The CDR3 has 14 amino acids. V lost 1 base and J 0 bases, leaving 6 bases between the germline ends. The DNA of the CDR3 is TGTGCCAGCAGCTTAGATACAATGAACACTGAAGCTTTCTTT. It encodes CASSLDTMNTEAFF.

CDR3 loop: CASTRRIGQLNEKLFF. The CDR3 coding sequence is TGTGCCAGCACCCGCCGGATCGGACAGCTCAATGAAAAACTGTTTTTT. The chain links TRBV2 to TRBJ1-4; tentatively, D is TRBD1 (6 bases). Trimming left V 7 bases short and J 5 bases short, with 20 bases between. Germline V gene sequence: CDR1 SNHLY, CDR2 FYNNEI. CDR3 size: 16 residues.

The chain combines TRBV18 with TRBJ2-2, with a weak D call TRBD2 (5 bases). The V gene's germline CDR1 is KGHSH and CDR2 LQKENI. With 1 base removed from V and 2 bases from J, the gap between germline ends came to 17 bases. The CDR3 is 18 residues long. The CDR3 is CASSPQRPPGINTGELFF. CDR3 coding DNA: TGTGCCAGCTCACCACAAAGGCCCCCGGGGATTAACACCGGGGAGCTGTTTTTT.

This clone was seen more than once but under ten times. This sequence joins TRBV28 and TRBJ1-5; unclear D gene. V dropped 3 bases and J dropped 3 bases, with 6 bases sitting between them. Germline V gene lookup returns CDR1 MDHEN and CDR2 SYDVKM. This CDR3 contains 13 residues. CDR3 sequence: CASSLQNNQPQHF. The CDR3 bases are TGTGCCAGCAGTTTGCAGAACAATCAGCCCCAGCATTTT.

The V gene is TRBV7-3, the J gene TRBJ1-5, with D unclear. Trimming stripped 2 bases from V and 1 base from J, with 9 bases between. Germline CDR1 is SGHTA and CDR2 is FQGTGA. The CDR3 totals 15 residues. The CDR3 spells CASSLSGGSNQPQHF. The CDR3 DNA reads TGTGCCAGCAGCTTATCGGGCGGGAGCAATCAGCCCCAGCATTTT.

This clone was seen only a few times. V is TRBV20-1 and J is TRBJ2-5, with D tentatively TRBD2 (5 bases). V dropped 7 bases and J dropped 4 bases, with 10 bases sitting between them. CDR1 and CDR2 (germline): DFQATT, SNEGSKA (reference sequence). The CDR3 contains 11 residues. CDR3 sequence: CSGLSVETQYF. The CDR3 DNA sequence: TGCAGTGGACTTAGCGTAGAGACCCAGTACTTC.

Comment on this clone: The junction departs from the called germline gene at one end, perhaps through a read error. The rearrangement joins TRBV11-3 to TRBJ2-3, with 8 bases that match TRBD2. Per the germline V gene, CDR1 is SGHNT and CDR2 is YENEEA. The CDR3 is 13 amino acids. The CDR3 bases are TGTGCCAGCAGCCGGACTAGCAGAGATACGCAGTATTTT. Translating gives CASSRTSRDTQYF.

This rearrangement joins TRBV7-2 to TRBJ2-1; TRBD2 aligns across 11 bases. The CDR3 covers 15 residues. Germline V gene data show CDR1 as SGHTA and CDR2 as FQGNSA. J gave up 6 bases and V 4 bases, and 5 bases lay outside the gene matches. The CDR3 region is CASSSGGLAANEQFF. The DNA for the CDR3 is TGTGCCAGCAGCTCGGGGGGACTAGCGGCCAATGAGCAGTTCTTC.

This clone was seen only once. The germline gene is not matched at one end of the junction; a read error may be the cause. The chain has TRBV2 and TRBJ2-7; D unresolved. The CDR3 contains 11 residues. Germline CDR1 reads SNHLY; CDR2 reads FYNNEI. CDR3 sequence reads: CASREVNEQYF. For the CDR3, the DNA is TGTGCCAGCAGGGAAGTCAACGAGCAGTACTTC.

The chain joins TRBV9 to TRBJ1-2; tentatively, D is TRBD1 (6 bases). V lost 2 bases and J lost 8, with 16 bases in between. The CDR3 runs to 14 residues. Germline values: CDR1 SGDLS, CDR2 YYNGEE. The CDR3 spells CASSVAGALEGYTF. CDR3 nucleotide sequence: TGTGCCAGCAGCGTTGCGGGGGCTTTAGAGGGCTACACCTTC.

This clone has a single count. The rearrangement joins TRBV7-3 to TRBJ2-3; D uncertain. The germline V gene encodes CDR1 SGHTA and CDR2 FQGTGA. The CDR3 loop spans 13 amino acids. Between the trimmed V and J ends, which lost 5 bases and 6 bases, there was a span of 12 bases. DNA for the CDR3: TGTGCCAGCAGCAACAGTTTTTCGGATACGCAGTATTTT. Protein product: CASSNSFSDTQYF. The full variable domain, with the rest looked up from reference TRBV7-3 and TRBJ2-3, is GAGVSQTPSNKVTEKGKYVELRCDPISGHTALYWYRQSLGQGPEFLIYFQGTGAADDSGLPNDRFFAVRPEGSVSTLKIQRTERGDSAVYLCASSNSFSDTQYFGPGTRLTVL.